This T cell receptor beta chain was captured by sequencing in a study of cytomegalovirus exposure and HLA in healthy donors. PCR involved 60 Vbeta and 13 Jbeta primers. Assay: immunoSEQ multiplex PCR; the TCRdb copy retains only in-frame clones and omits some. The sample lists about 170,000 clones, around 62% occurring once. The CDR3 has 16 residues. V shed 2 bases and J shed 1 base, with 12 bases lying between them. Germline lookup yields CDR1 SGHTA and CDR2 FQGNSA. Sequencing was performed on PBMCs. The sequence came from a man aged 40-49 years in good health and CMV-seronegative. The gene calls are TRBV7-2 and TRBJ1-5; D is unclear. Here the CDR3 reads CASSLLGGLSNQPQHF. The CDR3 bases are TGTGCCAGCAGCTTATTGGGAGGGTTAAGCAATCAGCCCCAGCATTTT.